This T cell receptor (beta chain) was identified during a study of post-analysis software for immune sequencing data. As for the study in general: Relapsing-remitting, secondary progressive and progressive-relapsing multiple sclerosis courses were included. Points from the study as a whole: TRBV segments more frequent in patients than in controls numbered about 5 and included TRBV5-6, TRBV5-1 and TRBV20-1. Those with multiple sclerosis, the patient group, showed significantly lower normalized Chao1 diversity than controls.

This clonotype occurred a few times. Its antigen is unknown. Germline V gene lookup returns CDR1 SGHAT and CDR2 FQNNGV. The CDR3 covers 16 residues. Trimming cost V 5 bases and J 5 bases; bases outside gene matches: 12. Unique molecular identifiers tagged the TCR beta cDNA libraries. TCRdb fed the PCR reads into MiXCR, producing one record per CDR3 protein. This sample has 650,000 to 850,000 distinct CDR3 sequences, with approximately 44% found just once. The source material was blood. The genes are TRBV11-2 and TRBJ2-7; TRBD2 matches at 10 bases. This receptor was identified in a girl under 18 with multiple sclerosis. CDR3 coding DNA: TGTGCCAGCAGCCCTAGGATAAATCTAGCGGGAGACGAGCAGTACTTC. Amino acids: CASSPRINLAGDEQYF.